These T cell receptor beta chains were read from a single sample in a study of CD8 T cells in ankylosing spondylitis. TCRdb recomputed calls from the 5' RACE reads with MiXCR, one row per CDR3 protein. The sample lists some 130,000 distinct CDR3 sequences; roughly 8.8% were seen once. Sequenced material: synovial fluid, either unsorted or a sorted T cell fraction (not recorded which). The receptors stem from a male donor with ankylosing spondylitis. CDR3s include the opening cysteine and the closing phenylalanine or tryptophan. The order of the fields is clone size, V gene, D gene, J gene, CDR3 protein, CDR3 DNA. A D gene is named only where the DNA matches it firmly. Clone size is not always given. Where it is, it says once, few, many or a class for expanded clones.

few	TRBV5-1	.	TRBJ2-1	CASSAHSGNEQFF	TGCGCCAGCAGCGCACACAGCGGGAATGAGCAGTTCTTC
many	TRBV11-2	.	TRBJ1-2	CASSLGASYTF	TGTGCCAGCAGCTTAGGAGCCAGCTACACCTTC
few	TRBV28	TRBD2	TRBJ2-3	CASSSTGGEADTQYF	TGTGCCAGCAGTTCGACGGGAGGTGAGGCAGATACGCAGTATTTT
.	TRBV18	.	TRBJ1-1	CASSPPSVGTEAFF	TGTGCCAGCTCACCGCCCTCCGTTGGCACTGAAGCTTTCTTT
many	TRBV5-5	.	TRBJ2-7	CASSLDPSGEQYF	TGTGCCAGCAGCTTGGATCCCAGCGGCGAGCAGTACTTC
many	TRBV20-1	.	TRBJ2-3	CSARIGELGTDTQYF	TGCAGTGCTAGGATCGGGGAGTTGGGCACAGATACGCAGTATTTT
.	TRBV7-2	.	TRBJ2-1	CASTPGLVSYNEQFF	TGTGCCAGCACCCCAGGGTTGGTTTCATACAATGAGCAGTTCTTC
few	TRBV20-1	TRBD1	TRBJ2-1	CSASPPPQGDYNEQFF	TGCAGTGCTAGTCCCCCCCCCCAGGGGGACTACAATGAGCAGTTCTTC
many	TRBV4-3	.	TRBJ2-2	CASSQARNTGELFF	TGCGCCAGCAGCCAAGCCCGAAACACCGGGGAGCTGTTTTTT
many	TRBV29-1	.	TRBJ2-5	CSALGPLETQYF	TGCAGCGCTCTGGGCCCTCTGGAGACCCAGTACTTC
.	TRBV20-1	TRBD1	TRBJ2-7	CSAGGTGHYEQYF	TGCAGTGCTGGGGGGACAGGCCACTACGAGCAGTACTTC
many	TRBV20-1	TRBD1	TRBJ2-4	CSARPPQGERAKNIQYF	TGCAGTGCTAGACCCCCACAGGGGGAGAGGGCCAAAAACATTCAGTACTTC
many	TRBV5-6	.	TRBJ1-1	CASSLPENTEAFF	TGTGCCAGCAGCTTGCCGGAGAACACTGAAGCTTTCTTT
.	TRBV18	TRBD1	TRBJ1-3	CASSPGGQKTGNTIYF	TGTGCCAGCTCACCCGGGGGACAGAAGACTGGAAACACCATATATTTT
.	TRBV7-2	.	TRBJ1-4	CASSPLGEEKLFF	TGTGCCAGCAGCCCCCTAGGTGAGGAAAAACTGTTTTTT
few	TRBV5-1	.	TRBJ2-5	CASSLVTISREETQYF	TGCGCCAGCAGCTTGGTTACCATCTCAAGGGAAGAGACCCAGTACTTC
many	TRBV12-3/TRBV12-4	.	TRBJ2-7	CASSLAVAYEQYF	TGTGCCAGCAGTTTAGCGGTAGCCTACGAGCAGTACTTC
many	TRBV7-2	.	TRBJ2-3	CASSLSAGGRTDTQYF	TGTGCCAGCAGCTTGTCCGCAGGAGGCCGCACAGATACGCAGTATTTT
.	TRBV28	TRBD1	TRBJ1-5	CASISGTVYQPQHF	TGTGCCAGCATTTCCGGGACAGTCTATCAGCCCCAGCATTTT
few	TRBV20-1	TRBD2	TRBJ2-5	CSASTSGGSETQYF	TGCAGTGCTAGTACTAGCGGGGGATCGGAGACCCAGTACTTC
many	TRBV11-2	.	TRBJ2-1	CASGTAGQSSPYNEQFF	TGTGCCAGCGGTACGGCGGGTCAGAGTAGCCCCTACAATGAGCAGTTCTTC
few	TRBV20-1	TRBD1	TRBJ1-6	CSARDRLSPLHF	TGCAGTGCTAGGGACAGGCTTTCACCCCTCCACTTT
many	TRBV5-1	.	TRBJ2-2	CASSAPEQGPTGELFF	TGCGCCAGTTCTGCACCGGAACAGGGACCCACCGGGGAGCTGTTTTTT
many	TRBV29-1	.	TRBJ2-1	CSVPGGHGEQFF	TGCAGCGTCCCGGGGGGCCATGGTGAGCAGTTCTTC
many	TRBV15	.	TRBJ2-3	CATRKIGGDTQYF	TGTGCCACCAGAAAGATTGGGGGAGATACGCAGTATTTT
.	TRBV29-1	.	TRBJ2-7	CSVEDPFQGTYEQYF	TGCAGCGTTGAAGATCCGTTTCAGGGAACCTACGAGCAGTACTTC
few	TRBV4-2	TRBD2	TRBJ2-1	CASSEEWAGGLGNEQFF	TGTGCCAGCAGCGAAGAGTGGGCGGGAGGGCTCGGGAATGAGCAGTTCTTC
many	TRBV7-2	TRBD2	TRBJ2-2	CASSLGLDPNTGELFF	TGTGCCAGCAGCTTGGGACTAGACCCGAACACCGGGGAGCTGTTTTTT
few	TRBV7-2	.	TRBJ1-1	CASSLSGMDNTEAFF	TGTGCCAGCAGCTTATCCGGGATGGATAACACTGAAGCTTTCTTT
.	TRBV11-2	TRBD2	TRBJ2-3	CASSLGGLAGGATQYF	TGTGCCAGCAGCCTGGGGGGGCTAGCGGGGGGAGCTACGCAGTATTTT
many	TRBV4-3	.	TRBJ1-2	CASSQPGNLYGYTF	TGCGCCAGCAGCCAACCGGGAAACCTCTATGGCTACACCTTC